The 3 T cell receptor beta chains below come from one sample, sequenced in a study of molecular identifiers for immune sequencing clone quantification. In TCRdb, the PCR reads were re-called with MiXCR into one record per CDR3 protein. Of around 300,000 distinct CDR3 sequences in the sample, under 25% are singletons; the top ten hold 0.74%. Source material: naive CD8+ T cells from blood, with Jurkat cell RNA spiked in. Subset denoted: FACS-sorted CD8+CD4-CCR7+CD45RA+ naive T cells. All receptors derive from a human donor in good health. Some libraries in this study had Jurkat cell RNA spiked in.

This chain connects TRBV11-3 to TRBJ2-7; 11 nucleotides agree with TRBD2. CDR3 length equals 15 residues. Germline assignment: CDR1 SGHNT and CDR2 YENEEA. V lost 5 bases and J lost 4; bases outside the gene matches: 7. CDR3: CASSTHSGREYEQYF. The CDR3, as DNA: TGTGCCAGCAGCACCCATAGCGGGAGGGAGTACGAGCAGTACTTC.

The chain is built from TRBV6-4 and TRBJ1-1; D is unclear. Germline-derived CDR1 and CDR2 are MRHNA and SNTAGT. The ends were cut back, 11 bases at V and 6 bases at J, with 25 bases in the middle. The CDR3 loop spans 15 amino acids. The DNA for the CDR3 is TGTGCCTCTTGTGGTGGGGTGGTGGGATACGCTGAAGCTTTCTTT. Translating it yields CASCGGVVGYAEAFF.

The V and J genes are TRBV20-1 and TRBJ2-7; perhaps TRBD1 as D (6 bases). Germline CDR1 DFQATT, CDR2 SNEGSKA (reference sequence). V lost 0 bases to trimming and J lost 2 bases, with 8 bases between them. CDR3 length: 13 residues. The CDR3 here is CSARDRDTYEQYF. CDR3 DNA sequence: TGCAGTGCTAGAGATCGGGACACCTACGAGCAGTACTTC.